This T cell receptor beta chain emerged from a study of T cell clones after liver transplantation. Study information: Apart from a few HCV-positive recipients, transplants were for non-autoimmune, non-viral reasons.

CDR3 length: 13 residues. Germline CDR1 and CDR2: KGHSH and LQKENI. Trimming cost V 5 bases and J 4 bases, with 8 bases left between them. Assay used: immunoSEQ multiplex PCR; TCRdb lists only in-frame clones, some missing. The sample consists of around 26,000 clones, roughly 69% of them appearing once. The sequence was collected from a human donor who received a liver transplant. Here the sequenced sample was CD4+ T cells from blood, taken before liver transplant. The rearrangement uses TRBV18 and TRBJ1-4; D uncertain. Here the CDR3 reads CASSFSINEKLFF. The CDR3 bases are TGTGCCAGCTCATTCAGTATTAATGAAAAACTGTTTTTT. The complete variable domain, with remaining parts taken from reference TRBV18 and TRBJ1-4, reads NAGVMQNPRHLVRRRGQEARLRCSPMKGHSHVYWYRQLPEEGLKFMVYLQKENIIDESGMPKERFSAEFPKEGPSILRIQQVVRGDSAAYFCASSFSINEKLFFGSGTQLSVL.